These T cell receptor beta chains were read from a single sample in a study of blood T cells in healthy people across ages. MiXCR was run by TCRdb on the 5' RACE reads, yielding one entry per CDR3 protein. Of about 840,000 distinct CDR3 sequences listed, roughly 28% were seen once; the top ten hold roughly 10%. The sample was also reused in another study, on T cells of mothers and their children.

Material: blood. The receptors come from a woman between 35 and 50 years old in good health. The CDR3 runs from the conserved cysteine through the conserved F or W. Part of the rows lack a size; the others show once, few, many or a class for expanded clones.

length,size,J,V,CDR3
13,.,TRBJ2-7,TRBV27,CAGSKEWYSEQYF
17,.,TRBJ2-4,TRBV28,CASSFSSSGGARNIQYF
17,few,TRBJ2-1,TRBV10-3,CAISESTFESSYNEQFF
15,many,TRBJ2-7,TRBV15,CATSRVQRGPYEQYF
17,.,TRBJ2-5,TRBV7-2,CASSLGPYRARQETQYF
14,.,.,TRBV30,CARSPRRTGGEQYF
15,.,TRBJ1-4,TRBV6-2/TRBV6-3,CASRLGEGAHEKLFF
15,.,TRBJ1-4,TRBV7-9,CASSLVQAPNEKLFF
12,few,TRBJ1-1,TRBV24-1,CATSERDTEAFF
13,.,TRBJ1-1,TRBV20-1,CSASDNLNTEAFF
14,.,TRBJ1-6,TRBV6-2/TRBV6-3,CAGSRQADNSPLHF
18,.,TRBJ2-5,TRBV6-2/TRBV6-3,CASSYGGISGTRQETQYF
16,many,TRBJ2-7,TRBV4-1,CASSQTTASPSYEQYF
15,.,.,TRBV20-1,CSALDLLTSIHEQYF
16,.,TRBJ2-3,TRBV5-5,CASSLVRGTLTDTQYF
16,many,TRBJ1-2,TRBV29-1,CSVELGQTQRNYGYTF
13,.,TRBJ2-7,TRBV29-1,CSVGSPRLSEQYF
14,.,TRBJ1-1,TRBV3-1,CASSQVYIGTEAFF
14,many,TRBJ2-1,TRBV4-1,CASSQVGSYNEQFF
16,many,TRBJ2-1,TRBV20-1,CSAHTPLADSYNEQFF
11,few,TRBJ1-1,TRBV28,CASSSPVEAFF
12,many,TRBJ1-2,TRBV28,CASSLWYYGYTF
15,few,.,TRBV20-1,CSASTLAGGGETQYF
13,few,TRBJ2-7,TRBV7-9,CASSPGAHYEQYF
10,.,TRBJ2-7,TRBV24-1,CATSNRVKYF
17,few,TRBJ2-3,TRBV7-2,CASSFPVSGPNTDTQYF
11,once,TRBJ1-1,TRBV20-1,CSAATYTEAFF
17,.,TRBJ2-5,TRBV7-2,CTSSSAAGTSGQETQYF
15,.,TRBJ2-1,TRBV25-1,CARKRNRDRANEQFF
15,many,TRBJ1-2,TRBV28,CASSVTGTGSRGYTF
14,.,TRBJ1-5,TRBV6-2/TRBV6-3,CTSSRGAGNQPQHF